This TCR beta chain originates from a study of blood T cell repertoires in COVID-19. For the study at large: T cells, B-cell-depleted T cells, or PBMCs provided the cDNA or gDNA that served as material.

The CDR3 contains 12 residues. Germline loops: CDR1 ENHRY, CDR2 SYGVKD. The germline V and J ends were trimmed by 11 bases and 7 bases, with 14 bases remaining between them. Authors' processing steps: Reference gene primer amplification gave estimated nucleated cell counts. Using immunoSEQ multiplex PCR, the repertoire was profiled, and TCRdb retains in-frame clones only, with some absent. V, J and clone size were drawn from that table, and D and trimming were deduced from the DNA. The profile shows over 150,000 clones, around 85% of them singletons. V usage is TRBV10-3 and J usage is TRBJ2-2; a possible D gene is TRBD1 (6 bases). The sequenced material came from peripheral blood. The origin of this receptor is a man in his sixties or seventies with active or convalescent COVID-19. Here the CDR3 DNA reads TGTGCCCACAGTCGAGGGGGCGGGGAGCTGTTTTTT. This gives the protein CAHSRGGGELFF.